The following is a T cell receptor (beta chain) sequence with its context. Germline V lookup: CDR1 MNHEY, CDR2 SVGEGT. This CDR3 is built from 16 residues. Trimming at V came to 2 bases and at J to 6 bases, leaving 7 bases not matched to a gene. Original processing notes: Reference gene primer amplification in the assay estimated nucleated cell counts. TCRdb's copy holds only in-frame clones and misses some; the assay was immunoSEQ multiplex PCR. From that table come the V and J calls and clone size; the DNA was used to work out D and trimming. The data hold around 99,000 clones, with roughly 88% observed a single time. This sample was included in a study of blood T cell repertoires in COVID-19. The wider study: Italy, Spain and the United States were the sources of the convalescent and acute COVID-19 samples. In each case, the material was cDNA or gDNA derived from T cells, B-cell-depleted T cells, or PBMCs.

Sequenced: peripheral blood. The sequence came from a woman at least 80 years old with active or convalescent COVID-19. The rearrangement links TRBV6-2 or TRBV6-3 to TRBJ2-1, with 10 bases that match TRBD2. The CDR3 here is CASSYRAAGGPNEQFF. The CDR3 region has the DNA TGTGCCAGCAGTTACCGTGCAGCGGGAGGGCCCAATGAGCAGTTCTTC.